What follows is one T cell receptor beta chain and its context. Its antigen remains unidentified. The data derive from a study of cytomegalovirus exposure and HLA in healthy donors. Findings and caveats of the study: Only CMV serostatus was available as immune exposure information.

The PCR had 60 Vbeta and 13 Jbeta primers. TCRdb's copy holds only in-frame clones and misses some; the assay was immunoSEQ multiplex PCR. The sample has roughly 50,000 clones, and its top ten clones hold approximately 6.6%. The J segment lost 6 bases and the V segment lost 3 bases, leaving 4 bases of the junction unmatched. This CDR3 has 15 amino acids. CDR1 and CDR2 from the germline V gene are ENHRY and SYGVKD. Sequenced: PBMCs. The sequence derives from a male donor in good health and CMV-seropositive. The V call is TRBV10-3, the J call TRBJ2-2; 10 bases fit TRBD1. As DNA, the CDR3 is TGTGCCATCAGTGAAGGGACAGGGGTTTCCGGGGAGCTGTTTTTT. It translates to CAISEGTGVSGELFF.